This entry lists 25 T cell receptor beta chains sequenced from one sample in a study of OX40 agonist ivuxolimab in advanced cancers. The library was built by means of the immunoSEQ multiplex PCR assay. TCRdb mirrors the immuneACCESS table, restricted to in-frame sequences. Some clones are absent from its copies; in checked studies, under half trace to an unresolved V gene, and the reason for the others is unknown. In this sample the table shows roughly 69,000 clones, roughly 86% of which occur a single time. Of the sample, about 9.1% is held by the ten largest clones. The starting material was CD4+ or CD8+ T cells sorted from blood, obtained in a trial of the OX40 agonist ivuxolimab. These receptors came from an adult with an advanced solid tumor such as melanoma, head and neck, liver or kidney cancer.

V and J are TRBV19 and TRBJ1-2; 7 bases are a match to TRBD1. Germline assignment: CDR1 LNHDA and CDR2 SQIVND (reference sequence). The trim removed 6 bases at V and 2 bases at J, leaving 3 bases unmatched. The CDR3 has 13 residues. Here the CDR3 reads CASSNRGNYGYTF. In DNA form, the CDR3 reads TGTGCCAGTAGCAACAGGGGAAACTATGGCTACACCTTC.

This clone was seen once. The chain is built from TRBV6-5 and TRBJ2-7; D may be TRBD1 or TRBD2 (6 bases each). Trimming took 4 bases from V and 9 from J, leaving 10 bases between them. The germline gives CDR1 MNHEY, CDR2 SVGAGI. The CDR3 sequence is 11 residues long. The CDR3 bases are TGTGCCAGCAGTTCCCGGGGGCTGCAGTACTTC. Protein product: CASSSRGLQYF.

V usage is TRBV5-1 and J usage is TRBJ2-5; 10 nucleotides agree with TRBD1. Germline trimming cut 4 bases from V and 1 base from J; bases unmatched to any gene: 4. Germline V gives CDR1 SGHRS, CDR2 YFSETQ. This CDR3 has 15 amino acids. Here the CDR3 reads CASSLGQGIQETQYF. In DNA form, the CDR3 reads TGCGCCAGCAGCCTGGGACAGGGGATCCAAGAGACCCAGTACTTC.

In regard to this clone: Within the sample, other DNA sequences also encode this same CDR3. The chain carries TRBV4-1 and TRBJ2-1, with D tentatively TRBD2 (6 bases). The V gene lost 1 base and the J gene lost 8 bases, with 12 bases spanning the gap. CDR1 and CDR2 (germline): MGHRA, YSYEKL. CDR3 length: 14 amino acids. The CDR3 region is CASSQGVLAHEQFF. The CDR3 region has the DNA TGCGCCAGCAGCCAAGGGGTACTAGCTCATGAGCAGTTCTTC.

V and J are TRBV4-3 and TRBJ1-1; D perhaps matches TRBD1 (6 bases). The CDR3 is 15 amino acids. Trimming shortened V by 0 bases and J by 5 bases, and 13 bases separated the two germline ends. Germline CDR1 LGHNA, CDR2 YSLEER. DNA for the CDR3: TGCGCCAGCAGCCAAGATGGGGGGCCCAGAACTGAAGCTTTCTTT. This translates into CASSQDGGPRTEAFF.

CDR3 in DNA: TGTGCCAGCAGCTTAGTAGCAGGGGAAACCGGGGAGCTGTTTTTT. Translating gives CASSLVAGETGELFF. This chain joins TRBV7-6 and TRBJ2-2, with D possibly being TRBD1 (6 bases). V was pared by 1 base and J by 5 bases, with 11 bases between. The CDR3 covers 15 residues. Germline assignment: CDR1 SGHVS and CDR2 FNYEAQ.

The chain employs TRBV7-9 and TRBJ1-4, with D hard to call. The CDR3 totals 16 residues. Germline-derived CDR1 and CDR2 are SEHNR and FQNEAQ (reference sequence). The V end was cut by 0 bases, the J end by 0 bases, with 8 bases between. The CDR3 nucleotides are TGTGCCAGCAGCTTAGCGACGGGCGCAACTAATGAAAAACTGTTTTTT. It codes for CASSLATGATNEKLFF. The entire variable domain, with the rest obtained from reference TRBV7-9 and TRBJ1-4, is as follows: DTGVSQNPRHKITKRGQNVTFRCDPISEHNRLYWYRQTLGQGPEFLTYFQNEAQLEKSRLLSDRFSAERPKGSFSTLEIQRTEQGDSAMYLCASSLATGATNEKLFFGSGTQLSVL.

The J gene is TRBJ1-3, the V gene TRBV30; perhaps TRBD1 as D (6 bases). The CDR3 runs 18 residues. CDR1 and CDR2 from the germline V gene are GTSNPN and SVGIG (reference sequence). V shed 5 bases and J shed 1 base, with 24 bases lying between them. This chain's CDR3 is CAWCRGTATYSSGNTIYF. CDR3 coding DNA: TGTGCCTGGTGTAGGGGGACCGCTACTTACAGTTCTGGAAACACCATATATTTT.

The chain joins TRBV15 to TRBJ2-1; maybe TRBD1 (5 bases). CDR1 and CDR2 (germline): LNHNV, YYDKDF (reference sequence). This CDR3 has 14 amino acids. V lost 1 base to trimming and J lost 7 bases, with 11 bases between them. CDR3 DNA: TGTGCCACCAGCAGAGTCGCCAGGGATAATGAGCAGTTCTTC. Its protein product is CATSRVARDNEQFF.

The chain employs TRBV29-1 and TRBJ2-3; D not certain. The V end was cut by 6 bases, the J end by 2 bases, with 15 bases between. CDR3 size: 14 residues. Germline values: CDR1 SQVTM, CDR2 ANQGSEA. CDR3 sequence (DNA): TGCAGCGTACGCGACTCTCTCCTCACAGATACGCAGTATTTT. Its translation: CSVRDSLLTDTQYF.

This chain links TRBV11-3 with TRBJ2-7; 9 bases align to TRBD1. V gave up 5 bases and J gave up 1 base; unmatched junction bases: 3. Germline V gene sequence: CDR1 SGHNT, CDR2 YENEEA. The CDR3 runs 14 residues. CDR3 in amino acids: CASSPGQGSYEQYF. DNA for the CDR3: TGTGCCAGCAGCCCTGGACAGGGGTCCTACGAGCAGTACTTC.

The gene calls are TRBV5-4 and TRBJ2-1; no reliable D call. The CDR3 totals 16 residues. The V gene's germline CDR1 is SGHNT and CDR2 YYREEE (reference sequence). The V gene lost 1 base and the J gene lost 4 bases, with 15 bases spanning the gap. CDR3 sequence: CASSLIGPTVYNEQFF. CDR3 bases: TGTGCCAGCAGCTTGATCGGGCCTACAGTTTACAATGAGCAGTTCTTC.

The chain uses TRBV28 and TRBJ2-2, with D unresolved. CDR3 length equals 15 residues. Germline CDR1 and CDR2: MDHEN and SYDVKM. V was trimmed by 3 bases and J by 1 base, leaving 9 bases between them. CDR3 DNA: TGTGCCAGCAGTTTGATAGAGGAGAACACCGGGGAGCTGTTTTTT. Translating gives CASSLIEENTGELFF.

The J gene is TRBJ2-1, the V gene TRBV5-1; 9 bases are a match to TRBD2. This CDR3 comprises 16 residues. V shed 1 base, J shed 7 bases, and the junction held 9 bases outside the gene matches. The germline V gene has CDR1 SGHRS and CDR2 YFSETQ. CDR3: CASSLTLAGANNEQFF. CDR3 DNA: TGCGCCAGCAGCTTGACATTAGCGGGAGCTAATAATGAGCAGTTCTTC.

This chain connects TRBV7-9 to TRBJ1-1, with D hard to call. V was shortened by 7 bases and J by 0 bases, with 24 bases between the two germline ends. The CDR3 is made up of 18 amino acids. Germline lookup yields CDR1 SEHNR and CDR2 FQNEAQ (reference sequence). In DNA form, the CDR3 reads TGTGCCAGCACCCCCTGGGGTTTCGGTAACAGCATGAACACTGAAGCTTTCTTT. It yields the protein CASTPWGFGNSMNTEAFF.

The chain uses TRBV5-1 and TRBJ1-1, with a weak D call TRBD1 (5 bases). Germline-derived CDR1 and CDR2 are SGHRS and YFSETQ. The length of the CDR3 is 15 residues. Trimming took off 0 bases at V and 5 bases at J, with 14 bases between the two ends. CDR3 amino acids: CASSLAGDRGTEAFF. The CDR3 DNA reads TGCGCCAGCAGCTTGGCCGGGGACCGGGGGACTGAAGCTTTCTTT.

The chain joins TRBV10-3 to TRBJ2-2; TRBD1 matches at 9 bases. With V trimmed by 10 bases and J by 5 bases, 5 bases remained unmatched. The CDR3 has 13 amino acids. Germline V gene lookup returns CDR1 ENHRY and CDR2 SYGVKD. The CDR3 here is CATGQGRTGELFF. DNA for the CDR3: TGTGCCACCGGACAGGGGAGAACCGGGGAGCTGTTTTTT.

The chain is built from TRBV2 and TRBJ1-2; 8 bases match TRBD1. Germline CDR1 reads SNHLY; CDR2 reads FYNNEI. The ends lost 5 bases at V and 8 bases at J; junction bases unmatched: 13. The CDR3 spans 15 residues. This CDR3 reads CASSRRTGNAGGYTF. CDR3 coding DNA: TGTGCCAGCAGTCGCCGGACAGGGAATGCGGGCGGCTACACCTTC.

Only one count was recorded for this clone. The V call is TRBV6-4, the J call TRBJ1-1, with TRBD1 matching 7 bases. Germline CDR1 MRHNA, CDR2 SNTAGT. This CDR3 has 13 amino acids. The V gene end was trimmed by 3 bases and the J gene end by 6 bases; junction bases not matched to a gene: 4. Here the CDR3 reads CASSDRRGAEAFF. CDR3 in DNA: TGTGCCAGCAGTGATCGCAGGGGGGCTGAAGCTTTCTTT.

The chain employs TRBV28 and TRBJ1-2; D is possibly TRBD1 (5 bases). With 2 bases removed from V and 4 bases from J, the gap between germline ends came to 8 bases. The CDR3 has 13 residues. Germline CDR1 is MDHEN and CDR2 is SYDVKM. In DNA form, the CDR3 reads TGTGCCAGCAGTTTAAGGGGCCTCTATGGCTACACCTTC. It translates to CASSLRGLYGYTF.

The rearrangement links TRBV30 to TRBJ1-4, with D perhaps matching TRBD1 (6 bases). From germline, CDR1 is GTSNPN and CDR2 SVGIG (reference sequence). The CDR3 covers 16 residues. Trimming removed 1 base from V and 3 bases from J, with 15 bases in between. This CDR3 is CAWSGIPTGSNEKLFF. In DNA, the CDR3 is TGTGCCTGGAGTGGGATCCCGACAGGTTCTAATGAAAAACTGTTTTTT.

The count of this clone is one. One end of the junction is discordant with germline, which a read error may explain. The chain recombines TRBV15 with TRBJ1-2, with 7 bases matching TRBD1. The CDR3 contains 14 residues. CDR1 is LNHNV and CDR2 is YYDKDF in the germline V gene (reference sequence). CDR3 sequence: CAASRGAHNYGYTF. The CDR3 DNA sequence: TGTGCCGCCAGCAGGGGGGCACATAACTATGGCTACACCTTC.

V usage is TRBV7-9 and J usage is TRBJ1-2, with 7 bases identical to TRBD1. The CDR3 has 13 residues. Germline-derived CDR1 and CDR2 are SEHNR and FQNEAQ (reference sequence). Trimming cost V 2 bases and J 8 bases; bases outside gene matches: 5. In DNA form, the CDR3 reads TGTGCCAGCAGCTTAAGGCAGGGGGACGGCTACACCTTC. This sequence encodes CASSLRQGDGYTF.

This clone has more than one count but fewer than ten. The CDR3 loop reads CAISEGTGVAEAFF. Here the CDR3 DNA reads TGTGCCATCAGTGAGGGGACAGGGGTGGCTGAAGCTTTCTTT. This chain connects TRBV10-3 to TRBJ1-1, with TRBD1 identical over 10 bases. V was clipped by 2 bases and J by 6 bases; unmatched bases: 3. Germline lookup yields CDR1 ENHRY and CDR2 SYGVKD. The CDR3 is 14 residues long.

This sequence joins TRBV28 and TRBJ1-2; D remains ambiguous. With 3 bases removed from V and 5 bases from J, the gap between germline ends came to 16 bases. Per germline, CDR1 MDHEN and CDR2 SYDVKM. The CDR3 totals 15 residues. CDR3 DNA sequence: TGTGCCAGCAGTTTTTACGGGGTTGGGGAATATGGCTACACCTTC. This translates into CASSFYGVGEYGYTF.